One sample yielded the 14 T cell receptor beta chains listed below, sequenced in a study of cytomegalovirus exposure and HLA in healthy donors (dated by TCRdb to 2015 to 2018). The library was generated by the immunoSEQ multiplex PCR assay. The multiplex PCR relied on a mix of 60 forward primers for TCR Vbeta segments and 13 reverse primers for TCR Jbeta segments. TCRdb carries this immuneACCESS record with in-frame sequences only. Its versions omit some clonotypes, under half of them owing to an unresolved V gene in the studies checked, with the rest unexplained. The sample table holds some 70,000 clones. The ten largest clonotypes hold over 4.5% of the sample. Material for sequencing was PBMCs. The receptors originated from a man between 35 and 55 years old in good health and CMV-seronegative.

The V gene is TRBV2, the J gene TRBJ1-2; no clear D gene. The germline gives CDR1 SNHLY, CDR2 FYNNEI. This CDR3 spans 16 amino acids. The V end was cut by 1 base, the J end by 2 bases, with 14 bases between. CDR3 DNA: TGTGCCAGCAGTGAAGTCGAGGGAGAATCCAACTATGGCTACACCTTC. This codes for CASSEVEGESNYGYTF.

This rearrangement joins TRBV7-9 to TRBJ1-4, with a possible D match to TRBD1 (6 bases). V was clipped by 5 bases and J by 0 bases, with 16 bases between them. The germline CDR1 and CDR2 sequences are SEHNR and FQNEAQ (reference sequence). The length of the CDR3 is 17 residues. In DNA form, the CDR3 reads TGTGCCAGCAGCGACCCCGGGACAACTTCAACTAATGAAAAACTGTTTTTT. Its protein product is CASSDPGTTSTNEKLFF.

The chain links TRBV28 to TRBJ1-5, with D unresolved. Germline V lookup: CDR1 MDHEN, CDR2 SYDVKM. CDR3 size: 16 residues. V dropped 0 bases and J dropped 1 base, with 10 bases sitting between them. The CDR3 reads CASSLWAGKSNQPQHF. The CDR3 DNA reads TGTGCCAGCAGTTTATGGGCAGGAAAGAGCAATCAGCCCCAGCATTTT.

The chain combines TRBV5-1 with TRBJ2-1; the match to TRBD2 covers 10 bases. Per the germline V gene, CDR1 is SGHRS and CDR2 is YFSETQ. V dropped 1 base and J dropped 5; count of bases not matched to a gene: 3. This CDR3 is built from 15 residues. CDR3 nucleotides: TGCGCCAGCAGCTTGCTAGCGGGGGAACACAATGAGCAGTTCTTC. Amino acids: CASSLLAGEHNEQFF.

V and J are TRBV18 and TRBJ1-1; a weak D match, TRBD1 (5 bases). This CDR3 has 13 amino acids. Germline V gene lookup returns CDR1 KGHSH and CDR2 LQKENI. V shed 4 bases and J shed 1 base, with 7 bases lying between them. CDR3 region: CASSLDRNTEAFF. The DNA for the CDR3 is TGTGCCAGCTCACTTGACAGGAACACTGAAGCTTTCTTT.

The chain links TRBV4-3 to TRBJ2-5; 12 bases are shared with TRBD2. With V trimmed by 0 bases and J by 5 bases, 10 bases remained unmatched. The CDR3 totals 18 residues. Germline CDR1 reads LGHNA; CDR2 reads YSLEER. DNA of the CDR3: TGCGCCAGCAGCCAAGATCTCGGACTAGCGGGAAGGCGGGAGACCCAGTACTTC. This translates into CASSQDLGLAGRRETQYF.

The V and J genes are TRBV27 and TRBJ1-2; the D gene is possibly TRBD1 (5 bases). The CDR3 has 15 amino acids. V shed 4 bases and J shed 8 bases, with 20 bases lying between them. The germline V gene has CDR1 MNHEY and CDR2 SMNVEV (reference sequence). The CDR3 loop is CASSSYEEGRWGYTF. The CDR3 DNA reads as TGTGCCAGCAGTTCTTACGAGGAGGGGAGGTGGGGCTACACCTTC.

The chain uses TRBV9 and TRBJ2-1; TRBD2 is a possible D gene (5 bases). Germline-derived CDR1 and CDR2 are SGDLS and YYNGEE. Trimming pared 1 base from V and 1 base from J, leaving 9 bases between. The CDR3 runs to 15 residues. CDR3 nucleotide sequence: TGTGCCAGCAGCGTATCCCCGGGGTCCTACAATGAGCAGTTCTTC. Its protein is CASSVSPGSYNEQFF.

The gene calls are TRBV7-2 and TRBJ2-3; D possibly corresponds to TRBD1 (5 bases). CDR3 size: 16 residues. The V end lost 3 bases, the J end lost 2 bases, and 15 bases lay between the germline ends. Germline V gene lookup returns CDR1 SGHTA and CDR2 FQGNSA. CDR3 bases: TGTGCCAGCAGCTTGTGGCGTCAGGGCGTCACAGATACGCAGTATTTT. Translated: CASSLWRQGVTDTQYF.

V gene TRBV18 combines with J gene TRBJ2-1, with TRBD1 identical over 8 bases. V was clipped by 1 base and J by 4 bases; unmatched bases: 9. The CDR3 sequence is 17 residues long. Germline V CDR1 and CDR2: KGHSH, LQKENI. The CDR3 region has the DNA TGTGCCAGCTCACCACGCGTTGCCGGACAGGGTTACAATGAGCAGTTCTTC. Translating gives CASSPRVAGQGYNEQFF.

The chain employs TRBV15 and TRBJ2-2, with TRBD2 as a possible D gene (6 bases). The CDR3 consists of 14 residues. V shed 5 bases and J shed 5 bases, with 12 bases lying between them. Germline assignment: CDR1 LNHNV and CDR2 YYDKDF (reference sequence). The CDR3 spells CATSPRDLTGELFF. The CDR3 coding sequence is TGTGCCACCAGCCCGCGGGACCTGACCGGGGAGCTGTTTTTT.

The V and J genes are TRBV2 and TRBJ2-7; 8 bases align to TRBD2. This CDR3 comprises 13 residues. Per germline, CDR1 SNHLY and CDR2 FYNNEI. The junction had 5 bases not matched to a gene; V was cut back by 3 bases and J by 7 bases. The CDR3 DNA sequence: TGTGCCAGCAGTGAGGGACTAGGGAGAGAGCAGTACTTC. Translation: CASSEGLGREQYF.

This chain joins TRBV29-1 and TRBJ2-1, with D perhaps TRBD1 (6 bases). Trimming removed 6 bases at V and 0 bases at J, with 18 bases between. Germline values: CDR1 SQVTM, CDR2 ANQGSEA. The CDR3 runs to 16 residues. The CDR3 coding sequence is TGCAGCGTAGAGCCCGGGACATCGGACTCCTACAATGAGCAGTTCTTC. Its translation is CSVEPGTSDSYNEQFF.

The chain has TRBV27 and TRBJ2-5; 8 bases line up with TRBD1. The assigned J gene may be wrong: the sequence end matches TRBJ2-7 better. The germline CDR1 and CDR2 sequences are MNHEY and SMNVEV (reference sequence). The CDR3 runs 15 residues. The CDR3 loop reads CASSYRGQASYEQYF. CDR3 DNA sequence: TGTGCCAGCAGTTATCGGGGACAGGCCTCCTACGAGCAGTACTTC.